This is a list of T cell receptor beta chains from one sample in a study of shared clonotypes between healthy human individuals. The repertoire was sequenced with immunoSEQ multiplex PCR; TCRdb's copy has only in-frame clones and lacks some. Of around 1.9 million clones in the sample, about 93% are singletons; the top ten hold roughly 1.7%. Sequenced material: naive CD8+ T cells from PBMCs. The receptor source for this set is a man younger than 30 in good health. Some clones in this sample may be carry-over from other donors' samples. The CDR3 runs from the conserved cysteine through the conserved F or W. The D gene is left open where the match is weak. Clone size appears in some rows only: once, few, many, or a class for an expanded clone.

clone_size	v_call	d_call	cdr3_length	j_call	cdr3_aa	cdr3_nt
-	TRBV5-1	-	15	TRBJ1-1	CASSLGRGARPEAFF	TGCGCCAGCAGCTTGGGTCGGGGGGCTCGTCCTGAAGCTTTCTTT
-	TRBV9	-	13	TRBJ1-2	CASSVAGEVGYTF	TGTGCCAGCAGCGTAGCCGGGGAGGTAGGCTACACCTTC
-	TRBV27	TRBD2	16	TRBJ2-7	CASSYRGLRIPGWQYF	TGTGCCAGCAGTTATAGGGGACTACGAATCCCGGGTTGGCAGTACTTC
-	TRBV7-9	-	13	TRBJ2-5	CASSSAKQETQYF	TGTGCCAGCAGCTCAGCAAAACAAGAGACCCAGTACTTC
-	TRBV13	-	13	TRBJ1-1	CASSRGRSTEAFF	TGTGCCAGCAGCCGGGGCAGGAGCACTGAAGCTTTCTTT
-	TRBV27	-	11	TRBJ1-3	CATNSGNTIYF	TGTGCCACCAACTCTGGAAACACCATATATTTT
-	TRBV28	-	15	TRBJ2-6	CASTLSRTGANVLTF	TGTGCCAGCACCCTCTCAAGGACTGGGGCCAACGTCCTGACTTTC
-	TRBV7-9	-	18	TRBJ1-3	CASSLALTIGPSGNTIYF	TGTGCCAGCAGCTTAGCGCTAACTATCGGGCCCTCTGGAAACACCATATATTTT
-	TRBV18	-	15	TRBJ2-7	CASSPPETDSYEQYF	TGTGCCAGCTCACCACCCGAGACTGATTCCTACGAGCAGTACTTC
-	TRBV15	TRBD2	16	TRBJ2-7	CATSRGPREGTYEQYF	TGTGCCACCAGCAGAGGTCCCAGGGAGGGAACCTACGAGCAGTACTTC
-	TRBV19	-	15	TRBJ2-7	CASSILRQGNYEQYF	TGTGCCAGTAGTATATTGCGGCAGGGCAACTACGAGCAGTACTTC
-	TRBV11-2	TRBD2	19	TRBJ2-1	CASSLVPDTSGDTYNEQFF	TGTGCCAGCAGCTTAGTACCCGACACTAGCGGCGATACCTACAATGAGCAGTTCTTC
-	TRBV7-9	-	12	TRBJ2-7	CASRLESYEQYF	TGTGCCAGCAGGTTAGAGTCCTACGAGCAGTACTTC
-	TRBV7-9	-	13	TRBJ2-7	CASSPQNSYEQYF	TGTGCCAGCAGTCCACAAAATTCCTACGAGCAGTACTTC
-	TRBV5-1	TRBD2	17	TRBJ2-7	CASIPMAGGTSSYEQYF	TGCGCCAGCATCCCAATGGCGGGAGGAACGAGCTCCTACGAGCAGTACTTC
-	TRBV10-3	TRBD2	15	TRBJ2-1	CAISDPGLAFNEQFF	TGTGCCATCAGTGATCCGGGACTAGCCTTCAATGAGCAGTTCTTC
-	TRBV4-1	-	16	TRBJ1-3	CASSLGGLSSGNTIYF	TGCGCCAGCAGCCTTGGGGGACTAAGCTCTGGAAACACCATATATTTT
few	TRBV7-9	-	13	TRBJ1-1	CASSLRADTEAFF	TGTGCCAGCAGCTTACGGGCGGACACTGAAGCTTTCTTT
-	TRBV27	-	12	TRBJ2-7	CASSPLGYEQYF	TGTGCCAGCAGCCCCCTTGGATACGAGCAGTACTTC
-	TRBV9	-	15	TRBJ1-6	CASSVDRTANSPLHF	TGTGCCAGCAGCGTAGACAGGACAGCAAATTCACCCCTCCACTTT
-	TRBV18	TRBD1	16	TRBJ2-7	CASSPPGQGVSYEQYF	TGTGCCAGCTCACCACCGGGACAGGGGGTGTCATACGAGCAGTACTTC
once	TRBV27	TRBD2	15	TRBJ2-1	CASSVDSGTSNEQFF	TGTGCCAGCAGTGTCGATTCCGGGACTAGCAATGAGCAGTTCTTC
-	TRBV6-6	TRBD1	16	TRBJ1-1	CASRWDRETGNTEAFF	TGTGCCAGCAGGTGGGACAGGGAGACCGGGAACACTGAAGCTTTCTTT
-	TRBV5-6	TRBD1	16	TRBJ1-2	CASSLAAQGAGYGYTF	TGTGCCAGCAGCTTGGCGGCGCAGGGGGCTGGCTATGGCTACACCTTC
-	TRBV5-1	TRBD2	20	TRBJ2-2	CASSLVGRVAGGPNTGELFF	TGCGCCAGCAGCTTGGTAGGGAGAGTAGCGGGAGGACCGAACACCGGGGAGCTGTTTTTT
-	TRBV10-3	-	16	TRBJ2-7	CAISPEWGEVSHEQYF	TGTGCCATCAGCCCTGAGTGGGGAGAAGTTTCCCACGAGCAGTACTTC
-	TRBV7-2	TRBD1	16	TRBJ2-2	CASSTRQGRNTGELFF	TGTGCCAGCAGCACACGACAGGGGAGGAACACCGGGGAGCTGTTTTTT
-	TRBV9	-	20	TRBJ2-1	CASSIQPGPGSVIPGNEQFF	TGTGCCAGCAGCATCCAGCCGGGCCCGGGGAGTGTAATTCCGGGCAATGAGCAGTTCTTC
-	TRBV2	-	11	TRBJ2-1	CASSAINEQFF	TGTGCCAGCAGTGCTATCAATGAGCAGTTCTTC
-	TRBV7-2	TRBD2	16	TRBJ2-3	CASSSYYAGEGDTQYF	TGTGCCAGCAGCTCTTATTATGCGGGAGAAGGTGATACGCAGTATTTT
-	TRBV10-1	-	16	TRBJ2-2	CASSDRTGAGTGELFF	TGCGCCAGCAGTGATAGAACGGGAGCGGGCACCGGGGAGCTGTTTTTT